A single sample is the source of the 28 T cell receptor beta chains below, sequenced in a study of blood T cell repertoires in COVID-19. The data were produced by immunoSEQ multiplex PCR, yet TCRdb's version contains in-frame clones alone and is incomplete. The sample consists of roughly 97,000 clones, roughly 82% of them appearing once. The sample consisted of peripheral blood. The receptors were gathered from a man aged 55 to 70 with acute or convalescent COVID-19.

The J gene is TRBJ1-1, the V gene TRBV10-3, with a weak D call TRBD1 (6 bases). This CDR3 spans 18 amino acids. Trimming stripped 4 bases from V and 1 base from J, with 22 bases between. CDR1 is ENHRY and CDR2 is SYGVKD in the germline V gene. CDR3 nucleotides: TGTGCCATCAGTGGGGGAACAGGGATAGGCTTTAAGAACACTGAAGCTTTCTTT. Its translation is CAISGGTGIGFKNTEAFF.

In this sample, this clone turned up a few times. The chain links TRBV9 to TRBJ2-7, with D tentatively TRBD1 (6 bases). Per germline, CDR1 SGDLS and CDR2 YYNGEE. CDR3 length equals 14 residues. Trimming removed 0 bases from V and 6 bases from J, with 13 bases in between. The CDR3 region is CASSVEGELLEQYF. CDR3 nucleotide sequence: TGTGCCAGCAGCGTAGAGGGGGAATTGCTCGAGCAGTACTTC.

This chain connects TRBV3-1 (or the pseudogene TRBV3-2) to TRBJ2-1; 9 bases align to TRBD2. CDR1 and CDR2 (germline): LGHDT, YNNKEL (reference sequence). The CDR3 extends over 17 amino acids. V lost 3 bases and J lost 7; bases outside the gene matches: 13. The CDR3: CASSHPLGLARGNEQFF. The CDR3 DNA follows: TGTGCCAGCAGCCACCCCTTAGGACTAGCGAGGGGAAATGAGCAGTTCTTC.

This rearrangement joins TRBV2 to TRBJ1-5; 8 bases fit TRBD1. J lost 4 bases, V lost 5 bases, and 10 bases had no gene match. This CDR3 contains 16 residues. Germline values: CDR1 SNHLY, CDR2 FYNNEI. CDR3 nucleotide sequence: TGTGCCAGCAGTTACCATGCTCAGGGGGCGAATCAGCCCCAGCATTTT. This sequence encodes CASSYHAQGANQPQHF.

This chain connects TRBV2 to TRBJ1-5; D gene unclear. The CDR3 has 14 residues. The V end lost 3 bases, the J end lost 3 bases, and 9 bases lay between the germline ends. Germline CDR1 reads SNHLY; CDR2 reads FYNNEI. The CDR3 sequence is CASSDNSLNQPQHF. The CDR3 DNA sequence: TGTGCCAGCAGTGATAATAGCCTCAATCAGCCCCAGCATTTT. Based on the CDR3 plus reference TRBV2 and TRBJ1-5, the full variable domain is EPEVTQTPSHQVTQMGQEVILRCVPISNHLYFYWYRQILGQKVEFLVSFYNNEISEKSEIFDDQFSVERPDGSNFTLKIRSTKLEDSAMYFCASSDNSLNQPQHFGDGTRLSIL.

This clone has ten or more counts. In the same sample, other DNA sequences code for this CDR3. The CDR3 DNA is TGTGCCAGCAGCGCGACTAGCGTCTCCTACGAGCAGTACTTC. Translating gives CASSATSVSYEQYF. V and J are TRBV9 and TRBJ2-7; 8 positions agree with TRBD2. V shed 3 bases and J 0 bases; nucleotides not matched to a gene: 2. The CDR3 contains 14 residues. The germline V gene encodes CDR1 SGDLS and CDR2 YYNGEE.

The chain recombines TRBV6-5 with TRBJ1-5; TRBD1 matches 9 bases. The CDR3 runs 13 residues. In germline, CDR1 is MNHEY, CDR2 SVGAGI. The trim removed 8 bases at V and 3 bases at J, leaving 2 bases unmatched. The CDR3 spells CASGTGNNQPQHF. CDR3 coding DNA: TGTGCCAGCGGGACAGGGAACAATCAGCCCCAGCATTTT.

In DNA, the CDR3 is TGTGCCAGCAGCCGGACAGACCTCTCTGGAAACACCATATATTTT. Translating it yields CASSRTDLSGNTIYF. V is TRBV5-4 and J is TRBJ1-3; possible D gene TRBD1, 6 bases. Trimming cost V 4 bases and J 0 bases, with 11 bases left between them. CDR1 and CDR2 from the germline V gene are SGHNT and YYREEE (reference sequence). The CDR3 covers 15 residues. The whole variable domain, filled in from reference TRBV5-4 and TRBJ1-3, reads ETGVTQSPTHLIKTRGQQVTLRCSSQSGHNTVSWYQQALGQGPQFIFQYYREEENGRGNFPPRFSGLQFPNYSSELNVNALELDDSALYLCASSRTDLSGNTIYFGEGSWLTVV.

This clone was found once. One junction end disagrees with the germline gene, perhaps due to a read error. The gene calls are TRBV6-5 and TRBJ1-1; D unresolved. Germline CDR1 reads MNHEY; CDR2 reads SVGAGI. This CDR3 comprises 13 residues. CDR3: CASSWAGDTEAFF. The CDR3 nucleotides are TGTGCCAGTAGTTGGGCGGGCGACACTGAAGCTTTCTTT.

The chain joins TRBV27 to TRBJ1-4, with D perhaps TRBD1 (6 bases). CDR1 is MNHEY and CDR2 is SMNVEV in the germline V gene (reference sequence). This CDR3 contains 14 residues. V lost 5 bases, J lost 4 bases, and 11 bases lay in between. In nucleotides, the CDR3 is TGTGCCAGCAGTCGGACAGATCTTAATGAAAAACTGTTTTTT. Encoded protein: CASSRTDLNEKLFF.

The rearrangement uses TRBV7-6 and TRBJ2-3; 15 nucleotides align to TRBD2. From germline, CDR1 is SGHVS and CDR2 FNYEAQ. The junction had 2 bases not matched to a gene; V was cut back by 4 bases and J by 3 bases. CDR3 length equals 16 residues. The CDR3 loop reads CASSWGTSGRTDTQYF. The CDR3 DNA follows: TGTGCCAGCAGCTGGGGGACTAGCGGGAGGACAGATACGCAGTATTTT.

The chain carries TRBV5-1 and TRBJ1-2, with D possibly TRBD1 on 6 matching bases. This CDR3 region has 15 residues. CDR1 is SGHRS and CDR2 is YFSETQ in the germline V gene. Trimming stripped 4 bases from V and 4 bases from J, with 17 bases between. CDR3: CASSKSPDSSYGYTF. The CDR3 region has the DNA TGCGCCAGCAGCAAAAGCCCGGACAGCTCCTATGGCTACACCTTC.

CDR3 nucleotides: TGTGCCAGCAGCTTGGCCACAGGGGGCTCTGGGGCCAACGTCCTGACTTTC. Protein: CASSLATGGSGANVLTF. The rearrangement links TRBV5-6 to TRBJ2-6, with TRBD1 identical over 8 bases. Germline assignment: CDR1 SGHDT and CDR2 YYEEEE. The CDR3 consists of 17 residues. The J segment lost 0 bases and the V segment lost 0 bases, leaving 2 bases of the junction unmatched.

The chain employs TRBV5-1 and TRBJ2-7, with D maybe TRBD2 (5 bases). The germline CDR1 and CDR2 sequences are SGHRS and YFSETQ. V was clipped by 4 bases and J by 5 bases, with 13 bases between them. The CDR3 contains 13 residues. CDR3 sequence: CASSPAGGNEQYF. In nucleotides, the CDR3 is TGCGCCAGCAGCCCGGCGGGCGGAAACGAGCAGTACTTC.

V and J are TRBV29-1 and TRBJ1-1, with 8 bases aligning to TRBD1. Losses at the gene ends were 5 bases for V and 2 bases for J; bases not matched to a gene: 4. Germline values: CDR1 SQVTM, CDR2 ANQGSEA. The CDR3 covers 13 residues. The CDR3 DNA follows: TGCAGCGTTTTGTCAGGGGGCAACACTGAAGCTTTCTTT. The encoded protein is CSVLSGGNTEAFF. Variable domain in full (rest from reference TRBV29-1 and TRBJ1-1): SAVISQKPSRDICQRGTSLTIQCQVDSQVTMMFWYRQQPGQSLTLIATANQGSEATYESGFVIDKFPISRPNLTFSTLTVSNMSPEDSSIYLCSVLSGGNTEAFFGQGTRLTVV.

The chain employs TRBV5-1 and TRBJ2-5; D is perhaps TRBD1 (7 bases). The CDR3 is 14 residues long. Per germline, CDR1 SGHRS and CDR2 YFSETQ. V dropped 4 bases and J dropped 0 bases, with 10 bases sitting between them. The CDR3 DNA reads TGCGCCAGCAGCGCGGGACAGTACCAAGAGACCCAGTACTTC. It encodes CASSAGQYQETQYF.

There are a few counts of this clone. The gene calls are TRBV9 and TRBJ2-7; 7 bases fit TRBD1. This CDR3 spans 15 amino acids. J was trimmed by 2 bases and V by 0 bases; bases with no gene match: 5. Per the germline V gene, CDR1 is SGDLS and CDR2 is YYNGEE. For the CDR3, the DNA is TGTGCCAGCAGCGTAGCCCCCGGGACAGCCTACGAGCAGTACTTC. Its protein product is CASSVAPGTAYEQYF. Full variable domain (outside the CDR3, taken from reference TRBV9 and TRBJ2-7): DSGVTQTPKHLITATGQRVTLRCSPRSGDLSVYWYQQSLDQGLQFLIQYYNGEERAKGNILERFSAQQFPDLHSELNLSSLELGDSALYFCASSVAPGTAYEQYFGPGTRLTVT.

V and J are TRBV27 and TRBJ1-2, with 7 bases lining up with TRBD1. V shed 3 bases, J shed 3 bases, and the junction held 7 bases outside the gene matches. In germline, CDR1 is MNHEY, CDR2 SMNVEV (reference sequence). The CDR3 covers 15 residues. The CDR3, as DNA: TGTGCCAGCAGTTTTTTAGGGGGCAGTGACTATGGCTACACCTTC. Protein sequence: CASSFLGGSDYGYTF.

J is TRBJ2-7 and V is TRBV6-5; D may be TRBD1 (6 bases). Germline-derived CDR1 and CDR2 are MNHEY and SVGAGI. There are 15 residues in the CDR3. V was cut by 0 bases and J by 2 bases, with 11 bases left in between. CDR3 DNA sequence: TGTGCCAGCAGTTACTCGAGGTCAGGGGCCTACGAGCAGTACTTC. Protein product: CASSYSRSGAYEQYF.

This clone was seen just once. The V call is TRBV27, the J call TRBJ1-5; D may be TRBD1 (5 bases). This CDR3 comprises 12 residues. Germline CDR1 and CDR2: MNHEY and SMNVEV (reference sequence). V lost 3 bases and J lost 6, with 6 bases in between. The chain's CDR3 is CASSFQGQPQHF. In DNA form, the CDR3 reads TGTGCCAGCAGTTTTCAGGGTCAGCCCCAGCATTTT.

The CDR3 sequence is CASSSGTTYNEQFF. The DNA for the CDR3 is TGTGCCAGCAGCTCCGGGACTACCTACAATGAGCAGTTCTTC. V and J are TRBV7-3 and TRBJ2-1; 7 positions agree with TRBD2. The CDR3 totals 14 residues. V trimming: 4 bases; J trimming: 2 bases; junction bases outside the gene matches: 2. CDR1 is SGHTA and CDR2 is FQGTGA in the germline V gene.

The CDR3 nucleotides are TGTGCCAGCAGTTTACGCCAGGGCGGGAGCTCTGGGGCCAACGTCCTGACTTTC. Protein product: CASSLRQGGSSGANVLTF. The chain uses TRBV27 and TRBJ2-6; 7 nucleotides match TRBD2. The germline gives CDR1 MNHEY, CDR2 SMNVEV (reference sequence). The V and J ends lost 2 bases and 0 bases, in that order; junction bases with no gene match: 7. The CDR3 has 18 amino acids.

The V call is TRBV19, the J call TRBJ2-5; a possible D gene is TRBD1 (6 bases). CDR1 and CDR2 from the germline V gene are LNHDA and SQIVND (reference sequence). With 6 bases removed from V and 2 bases from J, the gap between germline ends came to 16 bases. The CDR3 has 15 residues. CDR3 sequence: CASRTRQVAQETQYF. The CDR3 DNA sequence: TGTGCCAGTAGAACACGACAGGTAGCTCAAGAGACCCAGTACTTC.

The chain links TRBV5-4 to TRBJ2-3; the match to TRBD2 covers 9 bases. The germline CDR1 and CDR2 sequences are SGHNT and YYREEE (reference sequence). V lost 2 bases and J lost 3; bases outside the gene matches: 4. This CDR3 has 15 amino acids. CDR3 bases: TGTGCCAGCAGCTTAGCGGGGGGCCGGACAGATACGCAGTATTTT. Protein sequence: CASSLAGGRTDTQYF.

This chain uses TRBV5-5 with TRBJ1-1; no firm D call. The ends were cut back, 6 bases at V and 5 bases at J, with 11 bases in the middle. The CDR3 spans 12 residues. The germline V gene encodes CDR1 SGHKS and CDR2 YYEKEE (reference sequence). The CDR3 DNA sequence: TGTGCCAGCACCCCGACGGGGACTGAAGCTTTCTTT. This sequence encodes CASTPTGTEAFF.

The CDR3 region is CASSTNRGWAYEQYF. The DNA for the CDR3 is TGTGCCAGCTCGACAAACAGGGGATGGGCCTACGAGCAGTACTTC. J is TRBJ2-7 and V is TRBV18; 7 positions agree with TRBD1. The V gene end was trimmed by 6 bases and the J gene end by 2 bases; junction bases not matched to a gene: 10. Germline V gene lookup returns CDR1 KGHSH and CDR2 LQKENI. The CDR3 is made up of 15 amino acids.

The V and J genes are TRBV7-3 and TRBJ2-1; D uncertain. V lost 2 bases, J lost 10 bases, and 15 bases lay in between. The germline V gene encodes CDR1 SGHTA and CDR2 FQGTGA. The CDR3 has 14 residues. For the CDR3, the DNA is TGTGCCAGCAGCTTAGGTACAGCAGCTCAGGAGCAGTTCTTC. Translated: CASSLGTAAQEQFF. The full variable domain, with the rest looked up from reference TRBV7-3 and TRBJ2-1, is GAGVSQTPSNKVTEKGKYVELRCDPISGHTALYWYRQSLGQGPEFLIYFQGTGAADDSGLPNDRFFAVRPEGSVSTLKIQRTERGDSAVYLCASSLGTAAQEQFFGPGTRLTVL.

The rearrangement joins TRBV25-1 to TRBJ1-2; 7 positions agree with TRBD1. Germline V gives CDR1 MGHDK, CDR2 SYGVNS. After removal of 7 bases from V and 4 bases from J, the junction contained 3 bases not matched to a gene. This CDR3 has 12 amino acids. The DNA for the CDR3 is TGTGCCAGCACAAGGGACAGCTATGGCTACACCTTC. It is translated as CASTRDSYGYTF.